This T cell receptor (beta chain) was identified in a study of cytomegalovirus exposure and HLA in healthy donors. Use of 60 Vbeta and 13 Jbeta primers characterized the PCR. The repertoire was sequenced with immunoSEQ multiplex PCR; TCRdb's copy has only in-frame clones and lacks some. The sample lists approximately 150,000 clones, around two thirds seen once, with roughly 10% in the top ten. Per germline, CDR1 LGHNT and CDR2 FRNRAP. The CDR3 covers 18 residues. V dropped 6 bases and J dropped 3 bases, with 23 bases sitting between them. This clonotype originated in a man between 25 and 39 years old in good health and CMV-seropositive. The chain is built from TRBV12-5 and TRBJ2-2; maybe TRBD1 (6 bases). The sample consisted of PBMCs. CDR3 residues: CASGGPGQSTLDTGELFF. CDR3 DNA sequence: TGTGCTAGTGGGGGCCCGGGACAATCAACCCTTGACACCGGGGAGCTGTTTTTT.